Presented here are 22 T cell receptor beta chains from one specimen sequenced in a study of PD-L1 blockade in urothelial cancer. Time point in this sample: pretreatment peripheral blood. Data came from immunoSEQ multiplex PCR; TCRdb stores just in-frame clones and leaves some out. The top ten hold 1% to 1.5% of the sample, which has some 57,000 clones, 75% to 90% seen once. The input for sequencing was PBMCs, taken around atezolizumab (anti-PD-L1) treatment. These receptors were taken from a man in his forties or fifties with urothelial cancer.

This chain joins TRBV27 and TRBJ2-7; tentative D call: TRBD2 (5 bases). Germline V gene data show CDR1 as MNHEY and CDR2 as SMNVEV (reference sequence). CDR3 length: 12 amino acids. Between the trimmed V and J ends, which lost 6 bases and 5 bases, there was a span of 11 bases. In DNA, the CDR3 is TGTGCCAGCAGCCGGAGGATGGACGAGCAGTACTTC. This codes for CASSRRMDEQYF.

This clone was counted a single time. The rearrangement uses TRBV7-9 and TRBJ1-1; tentative D call: TRBD1 (6 bases). Trimming stripped 5 bases from V and 1 base from J, with 14 bases between. The CDR3 runs 15 residues. Germline values: CDR1 SEHNR, CDR2 FQNEAQ (reference sequence). CDR3 region: CASSRGGGANTEAFF. The CDR3 DNA reads as TGTGCCAGCAGCAGAGGGGGAGGGGCGAACACTGAAGCTTTCTTT.

The chain links TRBV5-4 to TRBJ1-6; D ambiguous. CDR1 is SGHNT and CDR2 is YYREEE in the germline V gene (reference sequence). This CDR3 is built from 14 residues. V was pared by 0 bases and J by 9 bases, with 10 bases between. CDR3 loop: CASSLGLESSPLHF. The DNA for the CDR3 is TGTGCCAGCAGCTTGGGACTTGAAAGTTCACCCCTCCACTTT.

The chain joins TRBV11-3 to TRBJ2-1, with a possible D match to TRBD2 (6 bases). Trimming removed 0 bases from V and 7 bases from J, with 16 bases in between. This CDR3 has 16 residues. Per the germline V gene, CDR1 is SGHNT and CDR2 is YENEEA. The CDR3 DNA sequence: TGTGCCAGCAGCTTAGATTGGGGGGAGCCCCAGAATGAGCAGTTCTTC. This codes for CASSLDWGEPQNEQFF.

The chain is built from TRBV11-3 and TRBJ2-1; TRBD2 aligns across 8 bases. Looked up from germline, CDR1 is SGHNT and CDR2 is YENEEA. The CDR3 has 19 residues. V dropped 0 bases and J dropped 3; count of bases not matched to a gene: 13. CDR3 region: CASSLDGGVGGAGYNEQFF. For the CDR3, the DNA is TGTGCCAGCAGCTTAGACGGGGGGGTTGGAGGGGCAGGCTACAATGAGCAGTTCTTC.

V usage is TRBV19 and J usage is TRBJ2-1, with D perhaps matching TRBD1 (6 bases). Deletions cut 6 bases from V and 3 bases from J, with 15 bases between. This CDR3 contains 15 residues. Per the germline V gene, CDR1 is LNHDA and CDR2 is SQIVND (reference sequence). CDR3 protein: CASRTNQDSYNEQFF. The CDR3 DNA reads TGTGCCAGTAGAACTAATCAGGACAGCTACAATGAGCAGTTCTTC.

This chain links TRBV7-2 with TRBJ1-5; D unclear. Germline V CDR1 and CDR2: SGHTA, FQGNSA. Trimming removed 5 bases from V and 0 bases from J, with 11 bases in between. The CDR3 has 15 residues. CDR3 sequence reads: CASSADNFSNQPQHF. The CDR3 DNA reads TGTGCCAGCAGCGCAGACAACTTTAGCAATCAGCCCCAGCATTTT. The entire variable domain, with the rest obtained from reference TRBV7-2 and TRBJ1-5, is as follows: GAGVSQSPSNKVTEKGKDVELRCDPISGHTALYWYRQSLGQGLEFLIYFQGNSAPDKSGLPSDRFSAERTGGSVSTLTIQRTQQEDSAVYLCASSADNFSNQPQHFGDGTRLSIL.

The V gene is TRBV30, the J gene TRBJ2-7; TRBD1 matches at 7 bases. The V and J ends lost 4 bases and 5 bases, in that order; junction bases with no gene match: 14. CDR3 length: 15 amino acids. Germline V gene sequence: CDR1 GTSNPN, CDR2 SVGIG (reference sequence). The CDR3 region has the DNA TGTGCCTGGATGGACAGGAAGTTTTTCGGTGACGAGCAGTACTTC. Protein product: CAWMDRKFFGDEQYF.

The V call is TRBV7-8, the J call TRBJ2-2; the D gene is possibly TRBD1 (6 bases). This CDR3 spans 16 amino acids. V was trimmed by 3 bases and J by 3 bases, leaving 14 bases between them. CDR1 SGHVS and CDR2 FQNEAQ come from the germline V gene. The CDR3 reads CASSFPGQLYTGELFF. CDR3 nucleotides: TGTGCCAGCAGCTTTCCGGGACAATTATACACCGGGGAGCTGTTTTTT.

V and J are TRBV30 and TRBJ2-3; 8 bases line up with TRBD2. Germline V gives CDR1 GTSNPN, CDR2 SVGIG (reference sequence). The trim removed 3 bases at V and 3 bases at J, leaving 8 bases unmatched. The CDR3 totals 15 residues. In DNA form, the CDR3 reads TGTGCCTGGAGCCTAGGCGGCGGGAGGACAGATACGCAGTATTTT. Translating gives CAWSLGGGRTDTQYF. The variable domain in full, with the rest retrieved from reference TRBV30 and TRBJ2-3, is SQTIHQWPATLVQPVGSPLSLECTVEGTSNPNLYWYRQAAGRGLQLLFYSVGIGQISSEVPQNLSASRPQDRQFILSSKKLLLSDSGFYLCAWSLGGGRTDTQYFGPGTRLTVL.

The rearrangement links TRBV9 to TRBJ2-7; 7 bases match TRBD2. The CDR3 totals 15 residues. Germline trimming cut 4 bases from V and 1 base from J; bases unmatched to any gene: 8. The germline V gene encodes CDR1 SGDLS and CDR2 YYNGEE. In nucleotides, the CDR3 is TGTGCCAGCAGCCGCGACCTAGCGGTGTCCTACGAGCAGTACTTC. It codes for CASSRDLAVSYEQYF. Full variable domain (remainder filled in from reference TRBV9 and TRBJ2-7): DSGVTQTPKHLITATGQRVTLRCSPRSGDLSVYWYQQSLDQGLQFLIQYYNGEERAKGNILERFSAQQFPDLHSELNLSSLELGDSALYFCASSRDLAVSYEQYFGPGTRLTVT.

The chain uses TRBV29-1 and TRBJ2-5; 8 bases are a match to TRBD1. Germline CDR1 SQVTM, CDR2 ANQGSEA. The CDR3 is made up of 13 amino acids. After removal of 3 bases from V and 5 bases from J, the junction contained 5 bases not matched to a gene. As DNA, the CDR3 is TGCAGCGTTGACGTTCAGGGGGCCGAGACCCAGTACTTC. Translated, it gives CSVDVQGAETQYF.

CDR3 DNA: TGTGCTAGTGGTTTGGTAGTTGGAACTAGCGGAGGACCCTACGAGCAGTACTTC. Translating gives CASGLVVGTSGGPYEQYF. The chain joins TRBV12-5 to TRBJ2-7; TRBD2 aligns across 8 bases. Germline loops: CDR1 LGHNT, CDR2 FRNRAP. V shed 0 bases, J shed 2 bases, and the junction held 12 bases outside the gene matches. The CDR3 runs 18 residues.

This chain links TRBV5-4 with TRBJ2-1, with 10 bases that match TRBD2. Germline V gene data show CDR1 as SGHNT and CDR2 as YYREEE (reference sequence). Trimming at V came to 4 bases and at J to 6 bases, leaving 7 bases not matched to a gene. There are 15 residues in the CDR3. CDR3 nucleotide sequence: TGTGCCAGCAGCCGAGCGGGAGGGAGTGGCAATGAGCAGTTCTTC. It yields the protein CASSRAGGSGNEQFF. The whole variable domain, remainder taken from reference TRBV5-4 and TRBJ2-1, is ETGVTQSPTHLIKTRGQQVTLRCSSQSGHNTVSWYQQALGQGPQFIFQYYREEENGRGNFPPRFSGLQFPNYSSELNVNALELDDSALYLCASSRAGGSGNEQFFGPGTRLTVL.

The chain has TRBV19 and TRBJ2-7; unclear D gene. Between the trimmed V and J ends, which lost 2 bases and 2 bases, there was a span of 7 bases. The CDR3 spans 13 residues. Germline-derived CDR1 and CDR2 are LNHDA and SQIVND (reference sequence). The CDR3 nucleotides are TGTGCCAGTAGTATAAGGCGGACCTACGAGCAGTACTTC. It specifies CASSIRRTYEQYF.

V usage is TRBV19 and J usage is TRBJ2-3; TRBD1 matches 10 bases. This CDR3 has 16 amino acids. The germline CDR1 and CDR2 sequences are LNHDA and SQIVND (reference sequence). J gave up 1 base and V 3 bases, and 4 bases lay outside the gene matches. The CDR3 DNA sequence: TGTGCCAGTAGTATTGGACAGGGGGATGGCACAGATACGCAGTATTTT. It translates to CASSIGQGDGTDTQYF. The full variable domain, its missing parts supplied by reference TRBV19 and TRBJ2-3, is DGGITQSPKYLFRKEGQNVTLSCEQNLNHDAMYWYRQDPGQGLRLIYYSQIVNDFQKGDIAEGYSVSREKKESFPLTVTSAQKNPTAFYLCASSIGQGDGTDTQYFGPGTRLTVL.

This chain joins TRBV5-5 and TRBJ2-7, with D tentatively TRBD1 (6 bases). The ends were cut back, 0 bases at V and 7 bases at J, with 8 bases in the middle. This CDR3 has 12 amino acids. The V gene's germline CDR1 is SGHKS and CDR2 YYEKEE (reference sequence). This CDR3 reads CASSLGGREQYF. The CDR3 DNA reads as TGTGCCAGCAGCTTGGGGGGGCGGGAGCAGTACTTC.

The CDR3 DNA sequence: TGTGCCAGCAGCCCGACAGGGCTCAGAAATGGCTACACCTTC. Protein sequence: CASSPTGLRNGYTF. V and J are TRBV13 and TRBJ1-2; 7 nucleotides align to TRBD1. This CDR3 contains 14 residues. With V trimmed by 5 bases and J by 6 bases, 9 bases remained unmatched. Germline CDR1 is PRHDT and CDR2 is FYEKMQ (reference sequence).

This rearrangement joins TRBV5-1 to TRBJ2-2; 7 bases line up with TRBD2. Losses at the gene ends were 7 bases for V and 2 bases for J; bases not matched to a gene: 11. Germline V gene sequence: CDR1 SGHRS, CDR2 YFSETQ. The CDR3 spans 16 residues. CDR3 DNA sequence: TGCGCCAGCCACCTTATAGCGGGTACAAACACCGGGGAGCTGTTTTTT. It encodes CASHLIAGTNTGELFF.

The V call is TRBV2, the J call TRBJ1-2; 7 bases fit TRBD1. The CDR3 sequence is 14 residues long. V was clipped by 8 bases and J by 0 bases; unmatched bases: 6. Germline V gives CDR1 SNHLY, CDR2 FYNNEI. The chain's CDR3 is CASRGGHSNYGYTF. The CDR3 DNA is TGTGCCAGCCGAGGGGGCCATTCTAACTATGGCTACACCTTC.

The J gene is TRBJ2-7, the V gene TRBV19; tentative D call: TRBD2 (6 bases). The V gene lost 2 bases and the J gene lost 3 bases, with 14 bases spanning the gap. Per the germline V gene, CDR1 is LNHDA and CDR2 is SQIVND (reference sequence). The CDR3 extends over 15 amino acids. In nucleotides, the CDR3 is TGTGCCAGTAGTATACAAACGGGACTGAACTACGAGCAGTACTTC. It encodes CASSIQTGLNYEQYF.

CDR3 nucleotide sequence: TGTGCCAGCAGCTTTAGAGGAGGTCTTGAAGCTTTCTTT. Translation gives CASSFRGGLEAFF. V gene TRBV11-3 combines with J gene TRBJ1-1; D ambiguous. Germline CDR1 reads SGHNT; CDR2 reads YENEEA. V lost 3 bases and J 7 bases, leaving 12 bases between the germline ends. The CDR3 has 13 residues.